One TCR beta chain is described in this entry. Its antigen is unknown. This record belongs to a study of T cell clones after liver transplantation. As for the study in general: Three of eight recipients were HCV-positive; others had non-autoimmune, non-viral indications.

Some clones are missing from TCRdb's copy, which holds only in-frame ones; the method was immunoSEQ multiplex PCR. The sample has tens of thousands of clones; less than 90% are singletons. The study, taken as a whole, reports: Post-transplant time points were not standardized, so conclusions are preliminary. Circulating graft-donor-reactive CD4 TCRbeta sequences fell significantly post-transplant in most of the 8 subjects.

The CDR3 has 12 amino acids. The V end lost 8 bases, the J end lost 5 bases, and 12 bases lay between the germline ends. The germline gives CDR1 SNHLY, CDR2 FYNNEI. CD3+CD4+ and CD3+CD8+ cells were FACS-sorted from thawed unstimulated PBMCs. This sequence originates from a human patient who received a liver transplant. Some T cells here may be from the graft donor. The V and J genes are TRBV2 and TRBJ2-5, with D possibly called TRBD1 or TRBD2 (5 bases each). Sequencing used CD4+ T cells from blood, obtained around 50 months after liver transplant. The DNA for the CDR3 is TGTGCCAGCTGGGACCGCTTGGAGACCCAGTACTTC. Its translation is CASWDRLETQYF.